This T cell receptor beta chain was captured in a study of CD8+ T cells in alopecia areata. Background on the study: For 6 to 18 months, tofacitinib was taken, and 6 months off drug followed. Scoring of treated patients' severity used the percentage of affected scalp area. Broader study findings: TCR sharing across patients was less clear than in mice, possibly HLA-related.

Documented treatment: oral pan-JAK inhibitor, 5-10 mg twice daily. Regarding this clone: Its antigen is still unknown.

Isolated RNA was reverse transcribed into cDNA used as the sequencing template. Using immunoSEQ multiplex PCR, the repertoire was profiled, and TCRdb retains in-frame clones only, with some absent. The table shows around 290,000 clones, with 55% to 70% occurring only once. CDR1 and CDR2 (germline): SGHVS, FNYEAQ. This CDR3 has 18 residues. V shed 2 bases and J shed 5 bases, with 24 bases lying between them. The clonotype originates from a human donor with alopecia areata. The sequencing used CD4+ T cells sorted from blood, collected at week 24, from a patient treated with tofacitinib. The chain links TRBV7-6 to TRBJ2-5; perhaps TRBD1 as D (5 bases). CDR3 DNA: TGTGCCAGCAGCTTATTTTCCCCTCTTGGGGCCCTGGGGGAGACCCAGTACTTC. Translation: CASSLFSPLGALGETQYF.